This TCR beta chain was found in a study of early T cells in non-severe SARS-CoV-2 infection. At the level of the study: The input, bulk RNA from unsorted whole blood, was sequenced, and chains were unpaired.

Study-wide points: VDJdb matching skewed toward anti-spike CD8 responses, missing private and CD4 specificities.

This clonotype was observed many times. Its antigen is undetermined. Separate cDNA molecules each had unique molecular identifiers attached to them. TCRdb passed the 5' RACE reads through MiXCR, listing each CDR3 protein once. This sample carries roughly 56,000 distinct CDR3 sequences, roughly a tenth of them seen once, and the ten largest clones take around 6.3%. J gave up 10 bases and V 5 bases, and 12 bases lay outside the gene matches. CDR3 length equals 14 residues. Germline V lookup: CDR1 SQVTM, CDR2 ANQGSEA. The chain links TRBV29-1 to TRBJ2-1; 9 nucleotides match TRBD2. This TCR was recovered from an adult who was a healthcare worker with PCR-confirmed SARS-CoV-2 infection or an uninfected control (not recorded which). Sequenced sample: whole blood. This CDR3 reads CSVFRASGDGEQFF. The CDR3 DNA is TGCAGCGTTTTCAGGGCTAGCGGGGATGGAGAGCAGTTCTTC.